The rows below give T cell receptor beta chains drawn from one sample of a study of CD8 T cells in ankylosing spondylitis. TCRdb reanalysed the 5' RACE reads using MiXCR and keeps one entry per CDR3 protein. The table includes 800,000 to 900,000 distinct CDR3 sequences, about an eighth detected once. Sequenced sample: blood, either unsorted or a sorted T cell fraction (not recorded which). Receptors were obtained from a male donor with ankylosing spondylitis. Both conserved end residues are part of each CDR3. D genes are given only for firm matches. Clone size is not always given. Where it is, it says once, few, many or a class for expanded clones.

few	TRBV6-2/TRBV6-3	TRBJ1-1	-	TGTGCCAGCAGTTATTTACTGCAGGGGATGAACACTGAAGCTTTCTTT	CASSYLLQGMNTEAFF
many	TRBV20-1	TRBJ2-5	-	TGCAGTGCTCCGTCCCCAACCCAAGAGACCCAGTACTTC	CSAPSPTQETQYF
few	TRBV24-1	TRBJ2-4	-	TGTGCCACCAGTGACTCCCGACCGTCCGTAAACATTCAGTACTTC	CATSDSRPSVNIQYF
-	TRBV18	TRBJ2-1	-	TGTGCCAGCTCACCTGGGGGTAAGATTTACAATGAGCAGTTCTTC	CASSPGGKIYNEQFF
many	TRBV20-1	TRBJ2-3	TRBD2	TGCAGTGCAAGGAGGACTAGCGGGATAGATACGCAGTATTTT	CSARRTSGIDTQYF
-	TRBV20-1	TRBJ1-2	-	TGCAGTGCTAATGGGGGCGCGGGTGGCTACACCTTC	CSANGGAGGYTF
few	TRBV24-1	TRBJ1-1	-	TGTGCCACCAGACGGAGAGAGAACACTGAAGCTTTCTTT	CATRRRENTEAFF
-	TRBV4-3	TRBJ2-3	-	TGCGCCAGCAGCCAATTAGCAGCAGATACGCAGTATTTT	CASSQLAADTQYF
few	TRBV7-8	TRBJ2-1	-	TGTGCCAGCAGCTTAGGCAGGGTGGATGAGCAGTTCTTC	CASSLGRVDEQFF
few	TRBV5-6	TRBJ2-1	TRBD2	TGTGCCAGCAGCAAGACTAGCGGGAGTAATGAGCAGTTCTTC	CASSKTSGSNEQFF
few	TRBV7-2	TRBJ2-3	-	TGTGCCAGCAGCTTAGCAGGGTTGCGCACAGATACGCAGTATTTT	CASSLAGLRTDTQYF
-	TRBV20-1	TRBJ2-7	-	TGCAGTGCTAGAGTATGGGTTGACGAGCAGTACTTC	CSARVWVDEQYF
-	TRBV11-3	TRBJ1-1	-	TGTGCCAGCAGCTTAGGTCAGGGGAGTCGAGAGACTGAAGCTTTCTTT	CASSLGQGSRETEAFF
few	TRBV18	TRBJ2-1	TRBD2	TGTGCCAGCTCACGGACTAGCCGAGACAATGAGCAGTTCTTC	CASSRTSRDNEQFF
-	TRBV10-3	TRBJ2-7	-	TGTGCCATCAGGCTATCCAACCGGGTCTACGAGCAGTACTTC	CAIRLSNRVYEQYF
-	TRBV29-1	TRBJ1-3	-	TGCAGCGTTGAACGAGGACCCGGAAACACCATATATTTT	CSVERGPGNTIYF
-	TRBV7-2	TRBJ2-3	-	TGTGCCAGCAGCCTCCGACCCTTGGATACGCAGTATTTT	CASSLRPLDTQYF
few	TRBV5-1	TRBJ2-3	-	TGCGCCAGCAGCTTGGTAGTCGGGCTAGCACTCGACACAGATACGCAGTATTTT	CASSLVVGLALDTDTQYF
-	TRBV20-1	TRBJ2-3	-	TGCAGTGCTAGAGATCCGGCAGGACTTTTGGTAGATACGCAGTATTTT	CSARDPAGLLVDTQYF
few	TRBV7-2	TRBJ2-7	TRBD1	TGTGCCAGCAGCTTGGGACAGGGTTTCCCCGAGCAGTACTTC	CASSLGQGFPEQYF
many	TRBV12-3/TRBV12-4	TRBJ1-6	TRBD1	TGTGCCAGCACTCGGGACAGGGTCGAAAATTCACCCCTCCACTTT	CASTRDRVENSPLHF
many	TRBV29-1	TRBJ2-3	-	TGCAGCGTTGAAGATCGAGTCAGCACAGATACGCAGTATTTT	CSVEDRVSTDTQYF
few	TRBV7-8	TRBJ1-2	-	TGTGCCAGCAGCCCCAAAGGGGTAGGAGTTACTAACTATGGCTACACCTTC	CASSPKGVGVTNYGYTF
-	TRBV7-9	TRBJ2-7	TRBD1	TGTGCCAGCAGCCCCGACAGGGATTTCTACGAGCAGTACTTC	CASSPDRDFYEQYF
many	TRBV7-2	TRBJ1-5	TRBD1	TGTGCCAGCAGCTCCCGGACAGGGGATCAGCCCCAGCATTTT	CASSSRTGDQPQHF
few	TRBV7-2	TRBJ2-3	TRBD2	TGTGCCAGCAGCTTAATTAGCGGGGCTCTTTCCACAGATACGCAGTATTTT	CASSLISGALSTDTQYF
few	TRBV20-1	TRBJ1-3	-	TGCAGTGTTCCCCGGGAGTCTGGAAACACCATATATTTT	CSVPRESGNTIYF
few	TRBV20-1	TRBJ2-1	TRBD2	TGCAGTGCTAGCCTCTCTTTACCGGGACTAGCGGGGGGGAATGAGCAGTTCTTC	CSASLSLPGLAGGNEQFF
few	TRBV12-3/TRBV12-4	TRBJ1-2	-	TGTGCCAGCAGTCCCCGGTCGGGATGGAGCTATGGCTACACCTTC	CASSPRSGWSYGYTF
few	TRBV20-1	TRBJ2-1	TRBD2	TGCAGTGCTAGAGGGACTAGCGGGAGATCGAATGAGCAGTTCTTC	CSARGTSGRSNEQFF
few	TRBV7-3	TRBJ2-1	-	TGTGCCAGCAGCGATGACTTAGGAGGGTTAGATGAGCAGTTCTTC	CASSDDLGGLDEQFF
-	TRBV24-1	TRBJ2-3	TRBD2	TGTGCCACCAGTGCTACTAGCGGGGCTAGCACAGATACGCAGTATTTT	CATSATSGASTDTQYF
-	TRBV4-2	TRBJ1-5	TRBD1	TGTGCCAGCAGCCAAGTTACAGGGGGCGGAGGTGCCCAGCATTTT	CASSQVTGGGGAQHF
-	TRBV15	TRBJ2-7	-	TGTGCCACCAGCAGAGGCGGCAGTCCCCTTTACGAGCAGTACTTC	CATSRGGSPLYEQYF
few	TRBV20-1	TRBJ2-3	-	TGCAGTGCTAGAGCCGCCCTACAACACACAGATACGCAGTATTTT	CSARAALQHTDTQYF
few	TRBV10-3	TRBJ2-7	-	TGTGCCATCGGGCGGACCTCCTACGAGCAGTACTTC	CAIGRTSYEQYF
-	TRBV6-1	TRBJ2-5	-	TGTGCCAGCAGTAAACTAACACAAGAGACCCAGTACTTC	CASSKLTQETQYF
few	TRBV2	TRBJ2-1	-	TGTGCCAGCAGTGCCTTCAATGAGCAGTTCTTC	CASSAFNEQFF
few	TRBV5-6	TRBJ1-1	TRBD1	TGTGCCAGCAGCTTGGGGGACAGGGGGCAAAGAAACACTGAAGCTTTCTTT	CASSLGDRGQRNTEAFF
-	TRBV29-1	TRBJ2-2	-	TGCAGCGTTGAACTAAGGAGGAACACCGGGGAGCTGTTTTTT	CSVELRRNTGELFF
-	TRBV27	TRBJ2-1	-	TGTGCCAGCGGACGGTCCTACAATGAGCAGTTCTTC	CASGRSYNEQFF
-	TRBV9	TRBJ2-5	-	TGTGCCAGCAGCCCACGACAGGCCTACCAAGAGACCCAGTACTTC	CASSPRQAYQETQYF
-	TRBV7-9	TRBJ1-1	TRBD1	TGTGCCAGCAGCCTCAAGGACAGGGGGACTGAAGCTTTCTTT	CASSLKDRGTEAFF
-	TRBV12-3/TRBV12-4	TRBJ1-1	-	TGTGCCAGCAGGTGGATATGGCCGGGCGGGAACACTGAAGCTTTCTTT	CASRWIWPGGNTEAFF
-	TRBV6-2/TRBV6-3	TRBJ1-6	-	TGTGCCAGCAGTCCGCGGACACCCAGGGGTTCACCCCTCCACTTT	CASSPRTPRGSPLHF
-	TRBV6-5	TRBJ1-2	-	TGTGCCAGCAGTTACTCTGGGCACCCGGCCCTTAGCTATGGCTACACCTTC	CASSYSGHPALSYGYTF
few	TRBV4-2	TRBJ2-5	-	TGTGCCAGCAGCCAAGTCAGCCGAATACAAGAGACCCAGTACTTC	CASSQVSRIQETQYF
few	TRBV5-1	TRBJ2-6	-	TGCGCCAGCGTACGGAGGGACGGACCCTCTGGGGCCAACGTCCTGACTTTC	CASVRRDGPSGANVLTF
many	TRBV20-1	TRBJ2-3	-	TGCAGTGCTGGATTAATTCGAGCGACTAGCACAGATACGCAGTATTTT	CSAGLIRATSTDTQYF
few	TRBV29-1	TRBJ1-1	-	TGCAGCGTTGTAAAGGGTATGGTGGGTGAAGCTTTCTTT	CSVVKGMVGEAFF
-	TRBV10-3	TRBJ1-2	TRBD1	TGTGCCATCAATGGCAGGGGGGACTATGGCTACACCTTC	CAINGRGDYGYTF
-	TRBV20-1	TRBJ1-1	TRBD1	TGCAGTGCCACCTCCAGGGGGCCGAACACTGAAGCTTTCTTT	CSATSRGPNTEAFF
few	TRBV7-2	TRBJ2-7	-	TGTGCCAGCAGCTTAGCGGTTGGGAACAGCCTCTACGAGCAGTACTTC	CASSLAVGNSLYEQYF
few	TRBV20-1	TRBJ2-3	TRBD2	TGCAGTGCTAGACCTAGCGGGGTATGGGATACGCAGTATTTT	CSARPSGVWDTQYF
-	TRBV12-1	TRBJ1-2	-	TGTGCCAGCAGCTTTGTTCTGTCAGGGTTGGTTCGTGGCTACACCTTC	CASSFVLSGLVRGYTF
once	TRBV5-1	TRBJ2-7	TRBD2	TGCGCCAGCAGCTCGGGCGGGAGATCCTCCGAGCAGTACTTC	CASSSGGRSSEQYF
few	TRBV29-1	TRBJ2-2	-	TGCAGCGTTGGGCAGTCTAAGGGGACCGGGGAGCTGTTTTTT	CSVGQSKGTGELFF